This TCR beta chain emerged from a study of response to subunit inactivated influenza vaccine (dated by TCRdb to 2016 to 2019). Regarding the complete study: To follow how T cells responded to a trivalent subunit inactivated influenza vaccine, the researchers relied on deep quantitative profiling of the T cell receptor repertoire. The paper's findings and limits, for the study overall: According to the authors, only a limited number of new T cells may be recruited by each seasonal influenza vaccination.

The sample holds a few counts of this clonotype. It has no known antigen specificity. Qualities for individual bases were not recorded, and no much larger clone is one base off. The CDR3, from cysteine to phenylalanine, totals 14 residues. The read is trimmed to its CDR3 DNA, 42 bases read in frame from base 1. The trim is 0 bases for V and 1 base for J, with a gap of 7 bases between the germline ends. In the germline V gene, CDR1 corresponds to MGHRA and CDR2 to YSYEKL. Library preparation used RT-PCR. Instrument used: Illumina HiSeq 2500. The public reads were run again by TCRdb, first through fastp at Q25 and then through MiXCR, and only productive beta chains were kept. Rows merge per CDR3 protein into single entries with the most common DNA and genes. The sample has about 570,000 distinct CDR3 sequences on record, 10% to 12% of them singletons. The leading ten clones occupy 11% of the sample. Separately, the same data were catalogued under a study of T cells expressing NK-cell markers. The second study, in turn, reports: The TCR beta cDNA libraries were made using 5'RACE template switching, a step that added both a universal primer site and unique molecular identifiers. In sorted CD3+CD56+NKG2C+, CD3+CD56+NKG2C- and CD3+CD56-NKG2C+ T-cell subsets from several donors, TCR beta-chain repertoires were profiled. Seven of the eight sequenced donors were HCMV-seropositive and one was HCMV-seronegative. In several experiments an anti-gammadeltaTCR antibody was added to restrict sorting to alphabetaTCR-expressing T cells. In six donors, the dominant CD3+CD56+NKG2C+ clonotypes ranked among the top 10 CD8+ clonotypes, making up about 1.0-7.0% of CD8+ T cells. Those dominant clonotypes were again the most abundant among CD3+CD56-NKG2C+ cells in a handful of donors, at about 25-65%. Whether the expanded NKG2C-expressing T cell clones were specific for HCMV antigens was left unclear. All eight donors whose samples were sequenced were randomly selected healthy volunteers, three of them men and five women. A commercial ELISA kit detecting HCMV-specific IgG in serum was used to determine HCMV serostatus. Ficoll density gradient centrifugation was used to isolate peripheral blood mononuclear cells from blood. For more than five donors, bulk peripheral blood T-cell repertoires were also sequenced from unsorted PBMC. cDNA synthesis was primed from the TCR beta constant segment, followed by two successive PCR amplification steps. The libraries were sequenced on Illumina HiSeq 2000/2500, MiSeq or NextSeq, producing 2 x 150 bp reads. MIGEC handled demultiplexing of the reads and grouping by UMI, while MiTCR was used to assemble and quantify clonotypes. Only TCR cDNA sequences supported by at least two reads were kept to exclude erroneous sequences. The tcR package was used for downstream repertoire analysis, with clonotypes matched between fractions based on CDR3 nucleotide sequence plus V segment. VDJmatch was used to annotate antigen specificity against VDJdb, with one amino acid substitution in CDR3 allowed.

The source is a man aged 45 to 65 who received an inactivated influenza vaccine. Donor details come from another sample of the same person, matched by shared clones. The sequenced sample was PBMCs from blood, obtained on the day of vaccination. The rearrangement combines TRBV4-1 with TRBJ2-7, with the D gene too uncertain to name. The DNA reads TGCGCCAGCAGCCAAGAGCAACTATCCTACGAGCAGTACTTC. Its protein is CASSQEQLSYEQYF.